This T cell receptor beta chain was identified during a study of cytomegalovirus exposure and HLA in healthy donors. Broader study findings: Owing to their indistinguishability, certain V segments, notably TRBV6-2 and TRBV6-3, were excluded.

Vbeta (60) and Jbeta (13) primers were used in the PCR. Measured with immunoSEQ multiplex PCR; TCRdb has only the in-frame clones, and not every one. The table includes 85,000 to 110,000 clones, under 80% detected once. Germline V gives CDR1 SGHDT, CDR2 YYEEEE. V was pared by 4 bases and J by 4 bases, with 14 bases of the junction left unmatched. The CDR3 has 18 residues. Turning to this clone: The antigen is undetermined.

The sequenced sample was PBMCs. The chain links TRBV5-6 to TRBJ1-1; TRBD1 agrees at 12 bases. This clonotype was obtained from a woman under 30 in good health and CMV-seropositive. The CDR3 protein is CASSTTGTGGRFGTEAFF. CDR3 sequence (DNA): TGTGCCAGCAGCACTACCGGGACAGGGGGCAGATTTGGCACTGAAGCTTTCTTT.